This T cell receptor beta chain was recovered during a study of T cells in Graves' hyperthyroidism and ophthalmopathy (dated by TCRdb to between 2018 and 2021). General notes on the study: Peripheral blood was collected at initial diagnosis, before any treatment. Whether ophthalmopathy could be predicted prospectively was tested in an independent validation cohort made up of fewer than 20 hyperthyroidism patients plus 17 patients who later progressed to ophthalmopathy. In more than five Graves' hyperthyroidism patients, the study also compared T-cell repertoires from thyroid tissue with T-cell repertoires from blood. According to the paper, TCR Vbeta CDR3 sequencing was carried out on more than 120 peripheral blood samples, which came from some 41 ophthalmopathy, approximately 78 hyperthyroidism and about 17 progressor patients. A discovery cohort of about 100 patients, about 40 with Graves' ophthalmopathy and approximately 55 with stable Graves' hyperthyroidism, was used to find distinguishing TCR V-J signatures. Following sampling, methimazole starting at 30 mg daily was given to hyperthyroidism patients, and high-dose intravenous methylprednisolone was given to ophthalmopathy patients. The 95 to 100 discovery patients were randomly divided into training and test sets at a 7:3 ratio.

Here V drops 7 bases and J drops 6 bases, and the junction holds 7 bases not matched to any gene. As encoded in the germline V gene (reference sequence), CDR1 is MNHEY while CDR2 is SMNVEV. The CDR3 runs 13 residues from the cysteine to the phenylalanine. CDR3 DNA is the only sequence kept; it has 39 bases, read in frame from the first base. The study at large found these results: In validation, the model predicted progression to ophthalmopathy with over 65% sensitivity and 72% to 85% specificity, a median of 6.5 months before onset. Most expanded thyroid clonotypes (frequency above 0.001) were also detected in blood, a finding suggesting that blood repertoires may reflect thyroid immune responses. Ophthalmopathy was separated from stable hyperthyroidism by a 13 V-J signature model, with approximately 86% sensitivity and about 81% specificity obtained in cross-validation and 80%/75% obtained in testing. No statistical method was used to set the sample size in advance, and investigators knew the group allocation.

About this clonotype itself: Its antigen has not been determined. No qualities accompany the bases; no much larger clone lies one base away.

The TCR beta CDR3 regions were amplified from RNA transcripts. For the first round of RT-PCR on the TCR CDR3, the HTBI primer set was used together with the Qiagen OneStep RT-PCR kit. Libraries were constructed in a second round of multiplex PCR, after which size selection and purification were performed. Libraries were sequenced paired-end with 100 bp reads on an Illumina HiSeq2000. On the study's bioinformatics: Raw data were processed with SOAPnuke, discarding reads with adapters, uncalled bases, mean Phred below 15, or no exact constant-primer or identifier match. High-quality paired reads were merged using COPE v1.2.5, and each unique nucleotide sequence was defined as a clonotype. MiTCR v1.1 was used to align clonotypes to the IMGT TRBV, TRBD and TRBJ reference segments. Analysis was restricted to V-J combinations with a frequency above 0.0001, which covered about 99% of repertoires. A TCS score was defined as the ratio of F50 (clonal expansion) to E x V (chaos), with BLOSUM62-based TCRdist applied between CDR3 peptides within each V-J. Welch's t-statistics and random forest reduced around 550 V-J features to 13, which were used in a naive Bayes classifier (R e1071). The public reads were reprocessed in TCRdb via fastp at Q25 and MiXCR, keeping in-frame beta chains. CDR3 protein duplicates are merged, each entry listing the most common genes and DNA. The V and J calls were determined by TCRdb, not by the authors. This sample is represented by about 250,000 distinct CDR3 sequences; approximately 25% of them were singletons. The ten largest clones take up 35% of the sample.

Ophthalmopathy patients had moderately to severely active disease, with a Clinical Activity Score of 3 or more, a NOSPECS grade of 4 or more, and a disease duration of less than 3 months. Exclusion was applied to patients with uncontrolled infections, other autoimmune diseases, pregnancy or lactation. Diagnoses were based on clinical symptoms, serum thyroxine and TRAb, thyroid ultrasound and orbital computed tomography. PBMCs were isolated from approximately 10 ml of fresh peripheral blood by Ficoll-Paque density gradient centrifugation. Trizol reagent was used to extract total RNA, and RNA quality was then checked on an Agilent 2100 Bioanalyzer.

The source material was blood. The V and J genes are TRBV27 and TRBJ2-7; TRBD1 matches 9 bases in the middle. The sequence was collected from a woman aged 40 to 55 with Graves' ophthalmopathy. In nucleotides, the sequence is TGTGCCAGCACCAAGGACAGGGGTCTCGAGCAGTACTTC. Translated, this is CASTKDRGLEQYF.